The 22 T cell receptor beta chains below come from one sample, sequenced in a study of cytomegalovirus exposure and HLA in healthy donors. Amplification used 60 Vbeta primers and 13 Jbeta primers. Sequencing used immunoSEQ multiplex PCR; TCRdb keeps in-frame clones, though not all of them. The data contain about 160,000 clones, almost 80% of them seen just once; the ten biggest clones take up around 0.96%. The sequencing input was PBMCs. The receptors were gathered from a woman in her fifties or sixties in good health and CMV-seropositive.

The J gene is TRBJ1-5, the V gene TRBV30; weak D call: TRBD1 (6 bases). Trimming pared 2 bases from V and 8 bases from J, leaving 16 bases between. Germline V gene sequence: CDR1 GTSNPN, CDR2 SVGIG (reference sequence). The CDR3 has 14 residues. The CDR3 spells CAWSLGPGEKPQHF. CDR3 sequence (DNA): TGTGCCTGGAGTCTAGGGCCAGGGGAGAAGCCCCAGCATTTT. The variable domain in full, with the rest retrieved from reference TRBV30 and TRBJ1-5, is SQTIHQWPATLVQPVGSPLSLECTVEGTSNPNLYWYRQAAGRGLQLLFYSVGIGQISSEVPQNLSASRPQDRQFILSSKKLLLSDSGFYLCAWSLGPGEKPQHFGDGTRLSIL.

This chain links TRBV5-1 with TRBJ1-1; unclear D gene. There are 14 residues in the CDR3. Germline values: CDR1 SGHRS, CDR2 YFSETQ. V lost 6 bases and J lost 4, with 16 bases in between. CDR3 nucleotides: TGCGCCAGCACTGACCCGGGAAGAGGCACTGAAGCTTTCTTT. Translating it yields CASTDPGRGTEAFF.

V usage is TRBV5-8 and J usage is TRBJ2-7; 9 positions agree with TRBD1. V shed 3 bases, J shed 3 bases, and the junction held 7 bases outside the gene matches. This CDR3 region has 15 residues. Germline V gives CDR1 SGHTS, CDR2 YDEGEE. This CDR3 reads CASSYGTGIGYEQYF. CDR3 sequence (DNA): TGTGCCAGCAGCTACGGGACAGGGATAGGCTACGAGCAGTACTTC.

The V call is TRBV7-9, the J call TRBJ1-4, with 7 bases matching TRBD1. The V gene end was trimmed by 4 bases and the J gene end by 7 bases; junction bases not matched to a gene: 6. The CDR3 runs 14 residues. The germline V gene has CDR1 SEHNR and CDR2 FQNEAQ (reference sequence). CDR3 DNA sequence: TGTGCCAGCAGCTCTACAGGGGTGATTGAAAAACTGTTTTTT. Its protein product is CASSSTGVIEKLFF. The variable domain in full, with the rest retrieved from reference TRBV7-9 and TRBJ1-4, is DTGVSQNPRHKITKRGQNVTFRCDPISEHNRLYWYRQTLGQGPEFLTYFQNEAQLEKSRLLSDRFSAERPKGSFSTLEIQRTEQGDSAMYLCASSSTGVIEKLFFGSGTQLSVL.

The chain links TRBV28 to TRBJ2-7; TRBD1 matches 8 bases. In germline, CDR1 is MDHEN, CDR2 SYDVKM. After removal of 7 bases from V and 2 bases from J, the junction contained 4 bases not matched to a gene. This CDR3 spans 13 amino acids. The CDR3 region has the DNA TGTGCCAGCACTTTGACAGGGGCCTACGAGCAGTACTTC. Translated, it gives CASTLTGAYEQYF.

With respect to this clone: Other nucleotide sequences from this sample produce the same CDR3. This rearrangement joins TRBV9 to TRBJ2-2; D ambiguous. Germline values: CDR1 SGDLS, CDR2 YYNGEE. This CDR3 has 12 residues. V lost 4 bases to trimming and J lost 2 bases, with 3 bases between them. The CDR3 nucleotides are TGTGCCAGCAGCCTTAACACCGGGGAGCTGTTTTTT. Translating gives CASSLNTGELFF.

This chain connects TRBV28 to TRBJ1-5; D unresolved. The CDR3 contains 15 residues. V lost 7 bases and J 0 bases, leaving 13 bases between the germline ends. Germline V gene data show CDR1 as MDHEN and CDR2 as SYDVKM. CDR3 sequence reads: CASIRSGDSNQPQHF. The CDR3, as DNA: TGTGCCAGCATAAGATCGGGTGATAGCAATCAGCCCCAGCATTTT.

This sequence joins TRBV6-5 and TRBJ2-3; TRBD2 might be the D (5 bases). Germline V lookup: CDR1 MNHEY, CDR2 SVGAGI. Trimming took 6 bases from V and 6 from J, leaving 16 bases between them. CDR3 size: 14 residues. The CDR3 sequence is CASSPGLASDTQYF. CDR3 bases: TGTGCCAGCAGCCCCGGGCTAGCTTCGGATACGCAGTATTTT.

The rearrangement links TRBV7-9 to TRBJ2-7; TRBD1 aligns across 7 bases. The junction had 21 bases not matched to a gene; V was cut back by 5 bases and J by 2 bases. This CDR3 comprises 19 residues. Germline V CDR1 and CDR2: SEHNR, FQNEAQ (reference sequence). The CDR3 reads CASSPVEANGGQMTYEQYF. CDR3 DNA: TGTGCCAGCAGCCCGGTCGAGGCTAATGGGGGACAGATGACCTACGAGCAGTACTTC.

The rearrangement joins TRBV7-2 to TRBJ2-7; a weak D match, TRBD1 (5 bases). The V end lost 5 bases, the J end lost 0 bases, and 11 bases lay between the germline ends. The length of the CDR3 is 14 residues. Germline values: CDR1 SGHTA, CDR2 FQGNSA. Written as DNA, the CDR3 is TGTGCCAGCAGCAGCAGGGTGAGCTCCTACGAGCAGTACTTC. It translates to CASSSRVSSYEQYF.

This clone appeared once. The V gene is TRBV5-6, the J gene TRBJ1-2; the match to TRBD1 covers 8 bases. Germline CDR1 is SGHDT and CDR2 is YYEEEE. This CDR3 has 14 amino acids. V shed 4 bases, J shed 5 bases, and the junction held 7 bases outside the gene matches. CDR3 DNA sequence: TGTGCCAGCAGCCCCCGGAGGACAGGGTATGGCTACACCTTC. Its protein is CASSPRRTGYGYTF.

The gene calls are TRBV28 and TRBJ2-1; 14 bases are a match to TRBD2. J gave up 10 bases and V 5 bases, and 10 bases lay outside the gene matches. The CDR3 totals 16 residues. The V gene's germline CDR1 is MDHEN and CDR2 SYDVKM. Written as DNA, the CDR3 is TGTGCCAGCAGTAACCGAGGACTAGCGGGGGGCGGGGAGCAGTTCTTC. Translating gives CASSNRGLAGGGEQFF.

The count of this clone is one. The V and J genes are TRBV7-9 and TRBJ2-6, with TRBD1 matching over 9 bases. With 1 base clipped from V and 3 bases from J, the junction kept 7 bases outside the gene matches. Germline lookup yields CDR1 SEHNR and CDR2 FQNEAQ (reference sequence). The CDR3 totals 18 residues. In DNA, the CDR3 is TGTGCCAGCAGCTTAGAATCGGGACAGGGCTATGGGGCCAACGTCCTGACTTTC. This codes for CASSLESGQGYGANVLTF.

The V call is TRBV19, the J call TRBJ2-3; possible D gene TRBD1, 6 bases. CDR3 length: 15 residues. Germline-derived CDR1 and CDR2 are LNHDA and SQIVND (reference sequence). V was clipped by 1 base and J by 2 bases, with 10 bases between them. The CDR3 here is CASSIGGHYTDTQYF. The CDR3 nucleotides are TGTGCCAGTAGTATAGGGGGGCACTACACAGATACGCAGTATTTT.

The chain uses TRBV7-2 and TRBJ1-5, with 8 bases matching TRBD1. With V trimmed by 2 bases and J by 1 base, 13 bases remained unmatched. CDR3 size: 19 residues. Germline V lookup: CDR1 SGHTA, CDR2 FQGNSA. Here the CDR3 reads CASSLTAGGWSLSNQPQHF. CDR3 nucleotide sequence: TGTGCCAGCAGCTTAACGGCAGGGGGCTGGAGTTTGAGCAATCAGCCCCAGCATTTT.

The chain uses TRBV18 and TRBJ1-2; D unclear. Germline lookup yields CDR1 KGHSH and CDR2 LQKENI. The CDR3 runs to 13 residues. Trimming shortened V by 1 base and J by 4 bases, and 7 bases separated the two germline ends. Written as DNA, the CDR3 is TGTGCCAGCTCACCACGGCAGGCCTATGGCTACACCTTC. Residues: CASSPRQAYGYTF.

V is TRBV7-6 and J is TRBJ2-7, with TRBD2 matching 7 bases. Trimming took 1 base from V and 2 from J; bases not matched to a gene: 5. Germline-derived CDR1 and CDR2 are SGHVS and FNYEAQ. CDR3 length: 15 amino acids. The CDR3 nucleotides are TGTGCCAGCAGCTTAGACGGGAGCGGGGCCTACGAGCAGTACTTC. Translated: CASSLDGSGAYEQYF.

V and J are TRBV27 and TRBJ2-4; 12 bases line up with TRBD1. Trimming at V came to 2 bases and at J to 6 bases, leaving 8 bases not matched to a gene. CDR3 length: 17 residues. Germline-derived CDR1 and CDR2 are MNHEY and SMNVEV (reference sequence). DNA for the CDR3: TGTGCCAGCAGTTTAAACGCGGGACAGGGGGCGGGAAACATTCAGTACTTC. It specifies CASSLNAGQGAGNIQYF.

V usage is TRBV5-1 and J usage is TRBJ2-5, with TRBD1 identical over 11 bases. With V trimmed by 0 bases and J by 5 bases, 6 bases remained unmatched. This CDR3 spans 16 amino acids. Looked up from germline, CDR1 is SGHRS and CDR2 is YFSETQ. CDR3 amino acids: CASSLAGTGGRETQYF. The CDR3, as DNA: TGCGCCAGCAGCTTGGCAGGGACAGGGGGAAGGGAGACCCAGTACTTC.

The chain has TRBV10-1 and TRBJ2-2; the match to TRBD2 covers 7 bases. The trim removed 3 bases at V and 3 bases at J, leaving 10 bases unmatched. The CDR3 contains 17 residues. From germline, CDR1 is WNHNN and CDR2 SYGVQD (reference sequence). This CDR3 reads CASSELRSGVDTGELFF. In DNA, the CDR3 is TGCGCCAGCAGTGAATTACGGAGCGGGGTTGACACCGGGGAGCTGTTTTTT.

V gene TRBV6-6 combines with J gene TRBJ1-2; D possibly corresponds to TRBD1 (5 bases). V lost 8 bases and J lost 2, with 15 bases in between. The length of the CDR3 is 14 residues. The germline V gene has CDR1 MNHNY and CDR2 SVGAGI (reference sequence). CDR3 DNA: TGTGCCAGCCGAGCAGGGATCGGGAACTATGGCTACACCTTC. Its translation is CASRAGIGNYGYTF.

This sequence joins TRBV2 and TRBJ1-5, with TRBD1 identical over 9 bases. The CDR3 runs 14 residues. CDR1 and CDR2 from the germline V gene are SNHLY and FYNNEI. After removal of 6 bases from V and 7 bases from J, the junction contained 7 bases not matched to a gene. The CDR3 reads CASRGTGLSQPQHF. The CDR3 DNA reads TGTGCCAGCAGGGGGACAGGGTTAAGCCAGCCCCAGCATTTT.